Below, 28 T cell receptor beta chains from the same sample are listed, as sequenced in a study of cytomegalovirus exposure and HLA in healthy donors. Primers: 60 Vbeta forward and 13 Jbeta reverse. Sequenced by immunoSEQ multiplex PCR; TCRdb stores in-frame clones only, minus some. The sample gives over 80,000 clones, approximately 70% of which show up once; approximately 3.5% is in the top ten. Specimen: PBMCs. Receptors originate from a man aged 40-50 years in good health and CMV-seronegative.

The rearrangement joins TRBV15 to TRBJ1-4; no firm D call. V was shortened by 0 bases and J by 4 bases, with 9 bases between the two germline ends. Germline CDR1 reads LNHNV; CDR2 reads YYDKDF (reference sequence). The CDR3 has 15 residues. CDR3 sequence (DNA): TGTGCCACCAGCAGAGATCGGGGTGGTAATGAAAAACTGTTTTTT. This sequence encodes CATSRDRGGNEKLFF.

This clone was detected only a few times. The chain employs TRBV4-2 and TRBJ2-2, with D maybe TRBD2 (7 bases). With 5 bases removed from V and 3 bases from J, the gap between germline ends came to 16 bases. The CDR3 runs to 16 residues. CDR1 and CDR2 from the germline V gene are LGHNA and YNFKEQ. The CDR3 nucleotides read TGTGCCAGCAGCTTTGGGGGGGCGGTTGACACCGGGGAGCTGTTTTTT. Its protein is CASSFGGAVDTGELFF.

This clone was picked up a small number of times. The CDR3 bases are TGTGCCAGCAGCCGACAGGGGGCCACCATATATTTT. Its translation is CASSRQGATIYF. The chain has TRBV7-9 and TRBJ1-3; 10 bases align to TRBD1. V gave up 5 bases and J gave up 9 bases; unmatched junction bases: 1. Germline V gene data show CDR1 as SEHNR and CDR2 as FQNEAQ (reference sequence). CDR3 length: 12 amino acids.

This chain uses TRBV7-6 with TRBJ2-3; 7 bases map to TRBD1. J was trimmed by 0 bases and V by 5 bases; bases with no gene match: 5. The CDR3 loop spans 15 amino acids. Germline loops: CDR1 SGHVS, CDR2 FNYEAQ. DNA of the CDR3: TGTGCCAGCAGCAAGACAGGGACAAGCACAGATACGCAGTATTTT. Amino acid sequence: CASSKTGTSTDTQYF.

This chain links TRBV5-1 with TRBJ2-1; 9 positions match TRBD1. The CDR3 loop spans 15 amino acids. Germline CDR1 reads SGHRS; CDR2 reads YFSETQ. The trim removed 4 bases at V and 5 bases at J, leaving 7 bases unmatched. The CDR3 bases are TGCGCCAGCAGCGTCCTATACAGGGGGCACAATGAGCAGTTCTTC. Amino acids: CASSVLYRGHNEQFF.

This clone was recorded once. The rearrangement joins TRBV6-5 to TRBJ2-5; the D gene is possibly TRBD2 (6 bases). The end of the DNA fits TRBJ2-7 better, so the J call may be wrong. Germline assignment: CDR1 MNHEY and CDR2 SVGAGI. This CDR3 has 15 amino acids. CDR3 coding DNA: TGTGCCAGCACCGTAAGGGGCGATCTAGCGTACGAGCAGTACTTC. Its translation: CASTVRGDLAYEQYF.

This clone was detected only a few times. The chain carries TRBV6-6 and TRBJ1-1; tentative D call: TRBD1 (6 bases). Trimming removed 6 bases at V and 3 bases at J, with 14 bases between. This CDR3 comprises 14 residues. Germline CDR1 and CDR2: MNHNY and SVGAGI (reference sequence). The CDR3 region is CASSLPDRDTEAFF. In DNA, the CDR3 is TGTGCCAGCAGCCTCCCGGACAGAGACACTGAAGCTTTCTTT.

This chain links TRBV7-2 with TRBJ1-4; D perhaps matches TRBD1 (6 bases). The germline CDR1 and CDR2 sequences are SGHTA and FQGNSA. The CDR3 has 15 amino acids. V was clipped by 1 base and J by 8 bases, with 14 bases between them. The CDR3 sequence: CASSLVGTTKEKLFF. Here the CDR3 DNA reads TGTGCCAGCAGCTTAGTAGGGACAACGAAGGAAAAACTGTTTTTT.

The J gene is TRBJ1-5, the V gene TRBV12-2; the table gives TRBD1 as D, unverified against the DNA. TRBV12-2 is a pseudogene segment. CDR3 length: 22 amino acids. CDR3 bases: TGTGCAAGTCGCTTAGCGAAACCTAGGTGTGGACAGCTACCTGTACTCAATCAGCCCCAGCATTTT. Translation: CASRLAKPRCGQLPVLNQPQHF.

V gene TRBV7-8 combines with J gene TRBJ1-2; D remains unclear. Germline lookup yields CDR1 SGHVS and CDR2 FQNEAQ. The CDR3 spans 15 residues. With 1 base removed from V and 4 bases from J, the gap between germline ends came to 13 bases. The CDR3 DNA follows: TGTGCCAGCAGCTTAGAGGTAGCCAGAGCCTATGGCTACACCTTC. Translated, it gives CASSLEVARAYGYTF.

The chain combines TRBV7-9 with TRBJ1-4, with a possible D match to TRBD1 (5 bases). CDR3 length: 15 amino acids. From germline, CDR1 is SEHNR and CDR2 FQNEAQ (reference sequence). Trimming stripped 5 bases from V and 8 bases from J, with 18 bases between. DNA for the CDR3: TGTGCCAGCAGCCCGGTGGGGGGGTTGAGAGAAAAACTGTTTTTT. Translated: CASSPVGGLREKLFF.

By share, this clone ranks as medium-sized. CDR3 region: CASSPDREGLNVLTF. The CDR3 nucleotides read TGCGCCAGCAGCCCGGACAGGGAGGGTTTGAACGTCCTGACTTTC. V usage is TRBV5-1 and J usage is TRBJ2-6; TRBD1 might be the D (8 bases). The germline gives CDR1 SGHRS, CDR2 YFSETQ. The CDR3 is made up of 15 amino acids. Trimming pared 4 bases from V and 10 bases from J, leaving 18 bases between.

As DNA, the CDR3 is TGTGCCAGCAGTGGACAGGGGTTCCATCAGCCCCAGCATTTT. Translating gives CASSGQGFHQPQHF. The chain combines TRBV2 with TRBJ1-5; TRBD1 aligns across 8 bases. V shed 4 bases and J 5 bases; nucleotides not matched to a gene: 4. Per germline, CDR1 SNHLY and CDR2 FYNNEI. CDR3 length: 14 amino acids. The variable domain in full, completed from reference TRBV2 and TRBJ1-5, reads EPEVTQTPSHQVTQMGQEVILRCVPISNHLYFYWYRQILGQKVEFLVSFYNNEISEKSEIFDDQFSVERPDGSNFTLKIRSTKLEDSAMYFCASSGQGFHQPQHFGDGTRLSIL.

The gene calls are TRBV6-6 and TRBJ1-5; D gene ambiguous. With 6 bases removed from V and 9 bases from J, the gap between germline ends came to 9 bases. This CDR3 comprises 11 residues. From germline, CDR1 is MNHNY and CDR2 SVGAGI (reference sequence). DNA for the CDR3: TGTGCCAGCAGCCGAGTCCCGCCCCAGCATTTT. Translating it yields CASSRVPPQHF.

The gene calls are TRBV9 and TRBJ1-5; 9 bases agree with TRBD1. The germline V gene has CDR1 SGDLS and CDR2 YYNGEE. The CDR3 loop spans 16 amino acids. V shed 0 bases and J 3 bases; nucleotides not matched to a gene: 4. CDR3: CASSVGGQGFNQPQHF. The CDR3 DNA sequence: TGTGCCAGCAGCGTAGGGGGACAGGGATTCAATCAGCCCCAGCATTTT.

This clone was seen a few times. The gene calls are TRBV19 and TRBJ2-1; D is unresolved. This CDR3 contains 14 residues. Germline CDR1 reads LNHDA; CDR2 reads SQIVND (reference sequence). Trimming cost V 6 bases and J 0 bases, with 9 bases left between them. The CDR3 nucleotides are TGTGCCAGTAGCCGGGTCGGCTCCTACAATGAGCAGTTCTTC. Amino acid sequence: CASSRVGSYNEQFF.

V and J are TRBV28 and TRBJ1-6; D unclear. Germline CDR1 is MDHEN and CDR2 is SYDVKM. This CDR3 spans 12 amino acids. V was cut by 5 bases and J by 15 bases, with 14 bases left in between. This chain's CDR3 is CASSPPGLVLHF. In DNA, the CDR3 is TGTGCCAGCAGTCCCCCGGGTTTAGTCCTCCACTTT.

J is TRBJ2-7 and V is TRBV2; 10 nucleotides line up with TRBD2. CDR1 SNHLY and CDR2 FYNNEI come from the germline V gene. Trimming took 5 bases from V and 0 from J; bases not matched to a gene: 4. This CDR3 spans 15 amino acids. CDR3 residues: CASSRLAGFSYEQYF. CDR3 DNA sequence: TGTGCCAGCAGTAGACTAGCGGGCTTCTCCTACGAGCAGTACTTC. Supplemented by reference TRBV2 and TRBJ2-7, the full variable domain reads EPEVTQTPSHQVTQMGQEVILRCVPISNHLYFYWYRQILGQKVEFLVSFYNNEISEKSEIFDDQFSVERPDGSNFTLKIRSTKLEDSAMYFCASSRLAGFSYEQYFGPGTRLTVT.

V usage is TRBV20-1 and J usage is TRBJ1-1; D may be TRBD1 (6 bases). The CDR3 spans 9 residues. CDR1 and CDR2 from the germline V gene are DFQATT and SNEGSKA (reference sequence). The CDR3 spells CRRTVGAFF. The CDR3 nucleotides are TGCAGGAGGACAGTAGGTGCTTTCTTT.

This clone was detected only a few times. V and J are TRBV7-2 and TRBJ1-1; D ambiguous. V was clipped by 1 base and J by 7 bases, with 10 bases between them. CDR1 is SGHTA, CDR2 FQGNSA, per germline. The CDR3 extends over 13 amino acids. The CDR3 DNA sequence: TGTGCCAGCAGCTTAGGCGTCCGGGTTGAAGCTTTCTTT. As protein: CASSLGVRVEAFF.

This rearrangement joins TRBV4-2 to TRBJ2-7; D perhaps matches TRBD1 (5 bases). The CDR3 runs 17 residues. Germline CDR1 reads LGHNA; CDR2 reads YNFKEQ. V was pared by 0 bases and J by 4 bases, with 19 bases between. DNA for the CDR3: TGTGCCAGCAGCCAAGAGGGGCAGGTCAGGTTCCCATACGAGCAGTACTTC. Protein product: CASSQEGQVRFPYEQYF.

The chain joins TRBV7-2 to TRBJ1-4, with D unclear. The CDR3 is 16 amino acids. Trimming left V 5 bases short and J 4 bases short, with 17 bases between. Germline values: CDR1 SGHTA, CDR2 FQGNSA. As DNA, the CDR3 is TGTGCCAGCAGCCCCCGGTCGGACTCCCTTAATGAAAAACTGTTTTTT. Translated, it gives CASSPRSDSLNEKLFF.

The rearrangement links TRBV30 to TRBJ2-5; possibly TRBD1 for D (6 bases). Germline V CDR1 and CDR2: GTSNPN, SVGIG (reference sequence). CDR3 length equals 13 residues. V lost 0 bases to trimming and J lost 4 bases, with 9 bases between them. In nucleotides, the CDR3 is TGTGCCTGGAGTGTAGGGGGTCCAGAGACCCAGTACTTC. This encodes CAWSVGGPETQYF.

This rearrangement joins TRBV5-1 to TRBJ2-7; 8 bases map to TRBD1. V gave up 1 base and J gave up 6 bases; unmatched junction bases: 9. The CDR3 has 15 amino acids. Germline loops: CDR1 SGHRS, CDR2 YFSETQ. CDR3: CASSLNPDRGGEQYF. The CDR3 DNA is TGCGCCAGCAGCTTGAACCCCGACAGGGGTGGCGAGCAGTACTTC.

This clone has only one observation. This chain uses TRBV5-3 with TRBJ2-5, with TRBD2 matching 8 bases. TRBV5-3 is an open reading frame whose function is uncertain. V lost 4 bases, J lost 2 bases, and 16 bases stayed unmatched. The CDR3 covers 18 residues. CDR3 amino acids: CARSPAGSGGGLQETQYF. In nucleotides, the CDR3 is TGTGCCAGAAGCCCCGCAGGCTCCGGGGGGGGCTTACAAGAGACCCAGTACTTC.

The genes are TRBV29-1 and TRBJ1-2; D is undetermined. This CDR3 is 10 amino acids long. V shed 3 bases and J shed 8 bases, with 7 bases lying between them. Looked up from germline, CDR1 is SQVTM and CDR2 is ANQGSEA. This CDR3 reads CSVEHQGYTF. The CDR3 region has the DNA TGCAGCGTTGAGCACCAGGGCTACACCTTC.

The chain employs TRBV5-1 and TRBJ1-4; the match to TRBD1 covers 7 bases. Germline-derived CDR1 and CDR2 are SGHRS and YFSETQ. The CDR3 runs to 16 residues. The V gene end was trimmed by 0 bases and the J gene end by 7 bases; junction bases not matched to a gene: 9. The CDR3 DNA is TGCGCCAGCAGCTTGGTTGGTGGGACAGTTATTGAAAAACTGTTTTTT. Translated, it gives CASSLVGGTVIEKLFF.

V gene TRBV5-1 combines with J gene TRBJ2-7; 7 nucleotides line up with TRBD1. This CDR3 has 13 amino acids. In germline, CDR1 is SGHRS, CDR2 YFSETQ. V dropped 1 base and J dropped 6; count of bases not matched to a gene: 4. CDR3 in amino acids: CASSLLGGSEQYF. The CDR3 nucleotides are TGCGCCAGCAGCTTGTTAGGGGGCAGCGAGCAGTACTTC.